Each of the 20 T cell receptor beta chains below was sequenced from the same sample in a study of response to subunit inactivated influenza vaccine. TCRdb analysed the RT-PCR reads with MiXCR anew, one entry per CDR3 protein. The sample consists of roughly 620,000 distinct CDR3 sequences, roughly 12% of them appearing once. The same sample was also studied in work on T cells expressing NK-cell markers. From that study: As the method of synthesis, 5'RACE template switching with UMIs yielded TCR beta cDNA.

The specimen was PBMCs from blood, collected on the day of vaccination. These receptor sequences come from a man in his fifties or sixties who received an inactivated influenza vaccine.

The table lists this clonotype with a few counts. This chain uses TRBV9 with TRBJ1-2; no definite D call. Germline V gene data show CDR1 as SGDLS and CDR2 as YYNGEE. Between the trimmed V and J ends, which lost 3 bases and 6 bases, there was a span of 15 bases. The length of the CDR3 is 14 residues. DNA of the CDR3: TGTGCCAGCAGCGATGGACTTTCTTACCATGGCTACACCTTC. It codes for CASSDGLSYHGYTF.

This clonotype was seen a few times. The chain couples TRBV27 to TRBJ2-1, with TRBD1 identical over 9 bases. J was trimmed by 5 bases and V by 4 bases; bases with no gene match: 12. The CDR3 is made up of 17 amino acids. Germline CDR1 reads MNHEY; CDR2 reads SMNVEV (reference sequence). The CDR3 reads CASSSKQGALINNEQFF. In nucleotides, the CDR3 is TGTGCCAGCAGTTCCAAACAGGGGGCTCTGATAAACAATGAGCAGTTCTTC.

This clonotype was recorded a few times. The chain is built from TRBV20-1 and TRBJ2-7, with D unclear. V lost 2 bases and J lost 3, with 11 bases in between. Per the germline V gene, CDR1 is DFQATT and CDR2 is SNEGSKA (reference sequence). The CDR3 is made up of 13 amino acids. The DNA of the CDR3 is TGCAGTGCTAGAAGTCAGGCGAACTACGAGCAGTACTTC. It is translated as CSARSQANYEQYF.

The V gene is TRBV7-2, the J gene TRBJ1-2; no clear D. This CDR3 contains 14 residues. Per germline, CDR1 SGHTA and CDR2 FQGNSA. Deletions cut 1 base from V and 4 bases from J, with 10 bases between. CDR3 region: CASSLVAELYGYTF. CDR3 DNA sequence: TGTGCCAGCAGCTTAGTTGCGGAACTCTATGGCTACACCTTC.

The sample holds a few counts of this clonotype. CDR3 loop: CSARDPTGQGYTEAFF. Written as DNA, the CDR3 is TGCAGTGCTAGAGACCCAACGGGACAGGGTTACACTGAAGCTTTCTTT. The V gene is TRBV20-1, the J gene TRBJ1-1, with 9 bases lining up with TRBD1. Germline V gives CDR1 DFQATT, CDR2 SNEGSKA (reference sequence). The CDR3 covers 16 residues. The junction had 8 bases not matched to a gene; V was cut back by 0 bases and J by 3 bases.

This chain links TRBV7-9 with TRBJ2-1; 13 nucleotides match TRBD2. Per germline, CDR1 SEHNR and CDR2 FQNEAQ (reference sequence). The ends lost 4 bases at V and 8 bases at J; junction bases unmatched: 11. The CDR3 runs to 17 residues. In nucleotides, the CDR3 is TGTGCCAGCAGCTGGCGGCCCGGGACTAGCGGGATCTATGAGCAGTTCTTC. Its protein product is CASSWRPGTSGIYEQFF.

V gene TRBV28 combines with J gene TRBJ2-7; D remains ambiguous. V was clipped by 5 bases and J by 5 bases, with 19 bases between them. The CDR3 sequence is 15 residues long. CDR1 MDHEN and CDR2 SYDVKM come from the germline V gene. This chain's CDR3 is CASSPLQIGFHEQYF. For the CDR3, the DNA is TGTGCCAGCAGTCCGTTACAGATCGGCTTCCACGAGCAGTACTTC.

The rearrangement uses TRBV7-2 and TRBJ2-7; TRBD1 matches at 8 bases. This CDR3 spans 17 amino acids. Germline assignment: CDR1 SGHTA and CDR2 FQGNSA. V gave up 2 bases and J gave up 2 bases; unmatched junction bases: 11. CDR3 sequence reads: CASSLFARTGFTYEQYF. In DNA form, the CDR3 reads TGTGCCAGCAGCTTATTTGCTAGGACAGGGTTCACCTACGAGCAGTACTTC.

This clonotype was seen a few times. The rearrangement uses TRBV20-1 and TRBJ2-1; TRBD2 agrees at 9 bases. Germline V gives CDR1 DFQATT, CDR2 SNEGSKA (reference sequence). V trimming: 8 bases; J trimming: 8 bases; junction bases outside the gene matches: 7. There are 12 residues in the CDR3. CDR3 in DNA: TGCAGTCCCGGGACTAGCTCGTATGAGCAGTTCTTC. Residues: CSPGTSSYEQFF.

This clonotype was detected ten times or more. V usage is TRBV10-3 and J usage is TRBJ1-2; unclear D gene. The CDR3 sequence is 13 residues long. CDR1 and CDR2 (germline): ENHRY, SYGVKD. Trimming took 3 bases from V and 5 from J, leaving 10 bases between them. The CDR3 bases are TGTGCCATCAGTGAACTCCCGGCGTATGGCTACACCTTC. The encoded protein is CAISELPAYGYTF.

V usage is TRBV15 and J usage is TRBJ1-2, with a weak D call TRBD1 (6 bases). This CDR3 has 15 residues. Germline CDR1 is LNHNV and CDR2 is YYDKDF (reference sequence). Trimming pared 1 base from V and 3 bases from J, leaving 12 bases between. In DNA, the CDR3 is TGTGCCACCAGCAGAGTTGACAGGAAGGACTATGGCTACACCTTC. Its protein product is CATSRVDRKDYGYTF.

Many counts were recorded for this clonotype. This sequence joins TRBV6-5 and TRBJ2-7, with 8 positions matching TRBD1. The CDR3 is 18 amino acids. V was clipped by 4 bases and J by 5 bases; unmatched bases: 19. Germline V gene lookup returns CDR1 MNHEY and CDR2 SVGAGI. Here the CDR3 reads CASSSTRTGTDRGHEQYF. The CDR3 DNA follows: TGTGCCAGCAGTTCTACCCGGACGGGGACTGACAGGGGACACGAGCAGTACTTC.

The gene calls are TRBV20-1 and TRBJ2-2; TRBD1 matches at 12 bases. This CDR3 has 13 amino acids. J gave up 6 bases and V 7 bases, and 3 bases lay outside the gene matches. Germline assignment: CDR1 DFQATT and CDR2 SNEGSKA (reference sequence). The chain's CDR3 is CSGDRGQSGELFF. CDR3 DNA sequence: TGCAGTGGGGACAGGGGGCAATCCGGGGAGCTGTTTTTT.

This clonotype was observed a few times. J is TRBJ2-3 and V is TRBV4-2; D possibly corresponds to TRBD1 (6 bases). CDR1 LGHNA and CDR2 YNFKEQ come from the germline V gene. The CDR3 is 18 amino acids. V lost 4 bases, J lost 5 bases, and 25 bases lay in between. CDR3 region: CASSLELLTGFVEDTQYF. CDR3 in DNA: TGTGCCAGCAGCCTGGAACTACTGACAGGTTTTGTGGAAGATACGCAGTATTTT.

In this sample, this clonotype turned up a few times. The gene calls are TRBV7-8 and TRBJ2-7, with D possibly matching TRBD1 (5 bases). Germline V gives CDR1 SGHVS, CDR2 FQNEAQ. The V and J ends lost 3 bases and 3 bases respectively, with 15 bases between them. This CDR3 is 15 amino acids long. The chain's CDR3 is CASSFVDNRNYEQYF. CDR3 in DNA: TGTGCCAGCAGCTTTGTGGACAACCGGAACTACGAGCAGTACTTC.

The V gene is TRBV7-2, the J gene TRBJ1-1, with 8 bases fitting TRBD1. The CDR3 extends over 14 amino acids. The trim removed 5 bases at V and 5 bases at J, leaving 7 bases unmatched. Germline V gene data show CDR1 as SGHTA and CDR2 as FQGNSA. The CDR3 DNA is TGTGCCAGCAGCGGTGGACAGGGAAAAACTGAAGCTTTCTTT. This sequence encodes CASSGGQGKTEAFF.

This clonotype has ten or more counts. J is TRBJ2-7 and V is TRBV7-9; D remains unclear. This CDR3 is 14 amino acids long. The V gene lost 3 bases and the J gene lost 6 bases, with 15 bases spanning the gap. Germline V gene lookup returns CDR1 SEHNR and CDR2 FQNEAQ (reference sequence). In DNA, the CDR3 is TGTGCCAGCAGCTTCGTAGGAGAGTTAGTCGAGCAGTACTTC. Its translation is CASSFVGELVEQYF.

A few counts support this clonotype. This chain uses TRBV7-2 with TRBJ2-5; D ambiguous. The V and J ends lost 5 bases and 4 bases respectively, with 11 bases between them. In germline, CDR1 is SGHTA, CDR2 FQGNSA. The CDR3 runs 13 residues. CDR3 coding DNA: TGTGCCAGCAGCCCGACGGCACGAGAGACCCAGTACTTC. Translating gives CASSPTARETQYF. The full variable domain, rest sourced from reference TRBV7-2 and TRBJ2-5, is GAGVSQSPSNKVTEKGKDVELRCDPISGHTALYWYRQSLGQGLEFLIYFQGNSAPDKSGLPSDRFSAERTGGSVSTLTIQRTQQEDSAVYLCASSPTARETQYFGPGTRLLVL.

The CDR3, as DNA: TGTGCCAGCAGTGGAGGGCCGAATTCTGTTTCACCCCTCCACTTT. As protein: CASSGGPNSVSPLHF. This sequence joins TRBV25-1 and TRBJ1-6; D uncertain. The V end was cut by 4 bases, the J end by 9 bases, with 16 bases between. CDR3 size: 15 residues. CDR1 MGHDK and CDR2 SYGVNS come from the germline V gene.

The chain joins TRBV9 to TRBJ2-1; 8 bases map to TRBD2. The V and J ends lost 3 bases and 4 bases, in that order; junction bases with no gene match: 6. The CDR3 length is 15 residues. CDR1 is SGDLS and CDR2 is YYNGEE in the germline V gene. Here the CDR3 DNA reads TGTGCCAGCAGCGGAGCGGGGGAGGCTTACAATGAGCAGTTCTTC. This sequence encodes CASSGAGEAYNEQFF. Full variable domain (missing parts from reference TRBV9 and TRBJ2-1): DSGVTQTPKHLITATGQRVTLRCSPRSGDLSVYWYQQSLDQGLQFLIQYYNGEERAKGNILERFSAQQFPDLHSELNLSSLELGDSALYFCASSGAGEAYNEQFFGPGTRLTVL.